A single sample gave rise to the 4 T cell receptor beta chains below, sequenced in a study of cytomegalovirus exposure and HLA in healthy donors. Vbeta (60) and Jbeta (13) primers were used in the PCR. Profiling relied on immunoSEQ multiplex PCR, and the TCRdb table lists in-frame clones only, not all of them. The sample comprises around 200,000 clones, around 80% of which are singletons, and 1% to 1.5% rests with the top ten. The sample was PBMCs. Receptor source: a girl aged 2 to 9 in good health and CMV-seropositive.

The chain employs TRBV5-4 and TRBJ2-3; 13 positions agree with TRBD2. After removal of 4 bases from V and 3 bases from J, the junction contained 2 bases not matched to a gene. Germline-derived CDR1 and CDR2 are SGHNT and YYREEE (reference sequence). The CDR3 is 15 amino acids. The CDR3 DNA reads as TGTGCCAGCAGCCTGGGACTAGCGGGGACAGATACGCAGTATTTT. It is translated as CASSLGLAGTDTQYF.

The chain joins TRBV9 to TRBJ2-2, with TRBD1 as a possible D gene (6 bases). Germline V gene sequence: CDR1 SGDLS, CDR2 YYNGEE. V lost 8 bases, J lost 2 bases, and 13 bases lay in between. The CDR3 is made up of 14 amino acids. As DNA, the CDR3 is TGTGCCAGTTCCGACAGGCCCAACACCGGGGAGCTGTTTTTT. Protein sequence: CASSDRPNTGELFF.

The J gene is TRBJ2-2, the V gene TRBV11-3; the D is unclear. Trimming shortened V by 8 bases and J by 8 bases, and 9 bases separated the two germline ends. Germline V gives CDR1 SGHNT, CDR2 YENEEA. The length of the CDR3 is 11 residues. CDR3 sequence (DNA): TGTGCCAGCCGCAAGACAGGGGAGCTGTTTTTT. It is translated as CASRKTGELFF. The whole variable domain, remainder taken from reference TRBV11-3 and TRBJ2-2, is EAGVVQSPRYKIIEKKQPVAFWCNPISGHNTLYWYLQNLGQGPELLIRYENEEAVDDSQLPKDRFSAERLKGVDSTLKIQPAELGDSAVYLCASRKTGELFFGEGSRLTVL.

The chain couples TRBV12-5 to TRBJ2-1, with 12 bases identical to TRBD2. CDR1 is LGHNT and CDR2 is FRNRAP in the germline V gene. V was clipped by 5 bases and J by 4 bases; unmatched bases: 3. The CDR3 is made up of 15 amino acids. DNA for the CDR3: TGTGCTAGTGGTCCCGGACTAGCGGGATACAATGAGCAGTTCTTC. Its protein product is CASGPGLAGYNEQFF.